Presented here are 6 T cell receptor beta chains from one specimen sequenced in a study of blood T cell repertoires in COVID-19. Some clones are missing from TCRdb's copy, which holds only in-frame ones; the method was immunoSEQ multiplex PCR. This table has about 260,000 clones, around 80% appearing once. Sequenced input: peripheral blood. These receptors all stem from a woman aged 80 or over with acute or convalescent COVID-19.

In DNA form, the CDR3 reads TGTGCCAGCAGCCAAGAGGATGGCGGGACTCTATTAGGCAATGAGCAGTTCTTC. Its translation: CASSQEDGGTLLGNEQFF. V is TRBV4-2 and J is TRBJ2-1, with D perhaps TRBD2 (6 bases). The CDR3 extends over 18 amino acids. Germline loops: CDR1 LGHNA, CDR2 YNFKEQ. The V gene lost 0 bases and the J gene lost 6 bases, with 21 bases spanning the gap.

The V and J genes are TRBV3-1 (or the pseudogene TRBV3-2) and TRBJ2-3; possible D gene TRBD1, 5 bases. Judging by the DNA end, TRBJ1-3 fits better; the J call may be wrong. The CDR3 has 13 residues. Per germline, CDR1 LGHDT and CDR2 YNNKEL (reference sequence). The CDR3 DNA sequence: TGTGCCAGCAGCCCCTATGGGCGGGGGGGCATATATTTT. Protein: CASSPYGRGGIYF.

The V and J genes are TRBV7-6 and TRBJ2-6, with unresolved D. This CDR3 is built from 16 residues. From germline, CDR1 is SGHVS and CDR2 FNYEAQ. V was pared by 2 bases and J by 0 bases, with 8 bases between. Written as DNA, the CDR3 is TGTGCCAGCAGCTTAATGAGAAGCTCTGGGGCCAACGTCCTGACTTTC. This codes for CASSLMRSSGANVLTF.

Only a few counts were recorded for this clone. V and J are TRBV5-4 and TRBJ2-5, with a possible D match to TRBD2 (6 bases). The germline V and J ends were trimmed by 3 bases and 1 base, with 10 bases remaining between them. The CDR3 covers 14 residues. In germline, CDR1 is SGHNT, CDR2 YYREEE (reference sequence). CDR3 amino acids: CASSYGGPQETQYF. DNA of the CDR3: TGTGCCAGCAGCTACGGGGGACCCCAAGAGACCCAGTACTTC.

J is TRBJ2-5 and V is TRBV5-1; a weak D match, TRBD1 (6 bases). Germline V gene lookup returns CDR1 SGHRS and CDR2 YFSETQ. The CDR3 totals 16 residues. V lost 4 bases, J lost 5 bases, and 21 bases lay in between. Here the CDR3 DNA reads TGCGCCAGCAGCCCCTCGGGACAACCGCTTTTGGAGACCCAGTACTTC. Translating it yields CASSPSGQPLLETQYF.

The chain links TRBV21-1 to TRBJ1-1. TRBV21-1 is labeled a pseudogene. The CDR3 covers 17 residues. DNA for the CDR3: TGTGCCAGCAGCAAAATCCCGGATAGAGTGGAGGACACTGAAGCTTTCTTT. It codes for CASSKIPDRVEDTEAFF.